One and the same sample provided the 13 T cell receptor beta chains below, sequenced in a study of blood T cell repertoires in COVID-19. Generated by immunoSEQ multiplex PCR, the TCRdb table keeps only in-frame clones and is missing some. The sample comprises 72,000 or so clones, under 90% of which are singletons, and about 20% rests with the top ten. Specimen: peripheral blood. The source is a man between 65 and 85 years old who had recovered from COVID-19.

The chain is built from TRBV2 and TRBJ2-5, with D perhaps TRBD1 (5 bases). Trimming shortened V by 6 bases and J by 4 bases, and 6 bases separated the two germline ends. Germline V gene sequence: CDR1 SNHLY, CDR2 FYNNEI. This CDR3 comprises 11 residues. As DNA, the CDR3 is TGTGCCAGCAGAGGGGTAGAGACCCAGTACTTC. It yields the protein CASRGVETQYF.

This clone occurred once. CDR3 in DNA: TGTGCCAGTACTAGGAAGGGGACAGGGGAATCCTACGAGCAGTACTTC. Its protein is CASTRKGTGESYEQYF. V gene TRBV19 combines with J gene TRBJ2-7; 10 nucleotides align to TRBD1. CDR3 size: 16 residues. CDR1 is LNHDA, CDR2 SQIVND, per germline (reference sequence). V shed 7 bases, J shed 1 base, and the junction held 10 bases outside the gene matches. The complete variable domain, with remaining parts taken from reference TRBV19 and TRBJ2-7, reads DGGITQSPKYLFRKEGQNVTLSCEQNLNHDAMYWYRQDPGQGLRLIYYSQIVNDFQKGDIAEGYSVSREKKESFPLTVTSAQKNPTAFYLCASTRKGTGESYEQYFGPGTRLTVT.

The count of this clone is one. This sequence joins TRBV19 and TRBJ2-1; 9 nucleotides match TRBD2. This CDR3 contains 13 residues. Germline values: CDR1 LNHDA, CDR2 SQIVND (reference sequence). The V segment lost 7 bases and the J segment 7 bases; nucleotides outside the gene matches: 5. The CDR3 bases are TGTGCCAGTACCGGGACTAGCTTTAATGAGCAGTTCTTC. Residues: CASTGTSFNEQFF. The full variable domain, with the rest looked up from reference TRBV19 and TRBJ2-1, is DGGITQSPKYLFRKEGQNVTLSCEQNLNHDAMYWYRQDPGQGLRLIYYSQIVNDFQKGDIAEGYSVSREKKESFPLTVTSAQKNPTAFYLCASTGTSFNEQFFGPGTRLTVL.

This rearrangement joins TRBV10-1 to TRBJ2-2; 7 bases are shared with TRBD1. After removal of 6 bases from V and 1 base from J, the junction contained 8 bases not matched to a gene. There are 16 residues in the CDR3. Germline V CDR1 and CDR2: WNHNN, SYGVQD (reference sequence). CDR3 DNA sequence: TGCGCCAGCAGCGAGGACAGGAAACTGAACACCGGGGAGCTGTTTTTT. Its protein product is CASSEDRKLNTGELFF.

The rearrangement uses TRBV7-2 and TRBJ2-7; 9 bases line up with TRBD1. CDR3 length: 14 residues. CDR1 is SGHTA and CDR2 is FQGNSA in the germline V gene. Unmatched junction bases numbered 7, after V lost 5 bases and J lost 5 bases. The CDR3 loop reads CASSPQGARNEQYF. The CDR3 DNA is TGTGCCAGCAGCCCACAGGGGGCGCGGAACGAGCAGTACTTC.

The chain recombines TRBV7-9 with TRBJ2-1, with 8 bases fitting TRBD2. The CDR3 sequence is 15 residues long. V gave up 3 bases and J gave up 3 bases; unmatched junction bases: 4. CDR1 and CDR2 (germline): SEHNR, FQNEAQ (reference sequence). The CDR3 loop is CASSLSGSGYNEQFF. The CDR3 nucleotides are TGTGCCAGCAGCTTGAGCGGGAGCGGCTACAATGAGCAGTTCTTC.

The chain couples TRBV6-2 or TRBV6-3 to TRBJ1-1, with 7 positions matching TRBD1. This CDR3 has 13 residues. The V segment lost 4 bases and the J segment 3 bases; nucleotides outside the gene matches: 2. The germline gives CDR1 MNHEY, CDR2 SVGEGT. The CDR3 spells CASSFTGDTEAFF. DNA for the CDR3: TGTGCCAGCAGTTTCACAGGGGACACTGAAGCTTTCTTT.

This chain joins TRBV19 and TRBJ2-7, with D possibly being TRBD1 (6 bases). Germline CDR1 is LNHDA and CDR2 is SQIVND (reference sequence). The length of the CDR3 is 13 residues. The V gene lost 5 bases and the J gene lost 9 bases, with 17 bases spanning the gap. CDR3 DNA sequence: TGTGCCAGTAGTCCACAACAGGGCACGCGGCAGTACTTC. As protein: CASSPQQGTRQYF.

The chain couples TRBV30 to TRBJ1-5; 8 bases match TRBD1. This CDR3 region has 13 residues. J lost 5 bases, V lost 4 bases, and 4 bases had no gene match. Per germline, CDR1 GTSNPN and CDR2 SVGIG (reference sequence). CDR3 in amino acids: CAWTGTGDQPQHF. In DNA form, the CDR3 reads TGTGCCTGGACAGGGACAGGCGATCAGCCCCAGCATTTT.

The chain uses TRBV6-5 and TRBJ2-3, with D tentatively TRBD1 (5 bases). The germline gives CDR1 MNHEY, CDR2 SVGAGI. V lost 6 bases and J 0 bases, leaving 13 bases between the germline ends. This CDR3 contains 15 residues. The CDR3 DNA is TGTGCCAGCAGGGGGCAGGGTGGGAGCACAGATACGCAGTATTTT. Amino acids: CASRGQGGSTDTQYF.

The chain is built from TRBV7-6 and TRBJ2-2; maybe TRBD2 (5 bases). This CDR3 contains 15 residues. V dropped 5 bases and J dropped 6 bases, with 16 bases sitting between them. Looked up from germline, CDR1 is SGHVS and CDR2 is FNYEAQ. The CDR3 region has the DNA TGTGCCAGCAGCATTCGCCTTGAGGGATCCGGGGAGCTGTTTTTT. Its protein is CASSIRLEGSGELFF.

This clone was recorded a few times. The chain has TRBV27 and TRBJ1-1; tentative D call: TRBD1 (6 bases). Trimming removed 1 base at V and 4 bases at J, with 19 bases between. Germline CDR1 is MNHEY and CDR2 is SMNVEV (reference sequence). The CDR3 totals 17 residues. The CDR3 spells CASSLLGSGQLTTEAFF. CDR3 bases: TGTGCCAGCAGTTTATTGGGCTCAGGACAGCTCACCACTGAAGCTTTCTTT.

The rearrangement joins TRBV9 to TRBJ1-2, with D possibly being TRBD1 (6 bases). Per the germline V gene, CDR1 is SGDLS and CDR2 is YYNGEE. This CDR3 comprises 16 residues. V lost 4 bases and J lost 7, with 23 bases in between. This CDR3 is CASSLGPGTSIRGYTF. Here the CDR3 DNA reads TGTGCCAGCAGCCTCGGCCCCGGGACAAGCATACGTGGCTACACCTTC.